The clone carrying this T cell receptor beta chain has a handful of counts. Its matching antigen is unknown. CDR1 and CDR2 from the germline V gene are SQVTM and ANQGSEA. The CDR3 totals 12 residues. Trimming cost V 7 bases and J 0 bases, with 7 bases left between them. This entry belongs to a study of cytotoxic CD8 clonotypes in ibrutinib-treated CLL. Study in general: The patients comprised 10 to 12 relapsed/refractory and approximately 16 treatment-naive cases, around 17 IGHV unmutated. The taking of response samples occurred after a median roughly 11 months of treatment, with a range of 6 to 36. Study results and caveats: Having risen at ibrutinib response, clonality had fallen back toward baseline by progression.

Only in-frame clones appear in the TCRdb table, and some are missing; sequencing was by immunoSEQ multiplex PCR. This table holds about 140,000 clones, approximately 80% found once. The source of this sequence is a human donor with chronic lymphocytic leukemia. The chain is built from TRBV29-1 and TRBJ2-1, with D uncertain. Specimen: PBMCs, collected after 36 months of ibrutinib treatment. CDR3 nucleotides: TGCAGCGCCCATTCCTCCTACAATGAGCAGTTCTTC. Its translation: CSAHSSYNEQFF.